Listed below are T cell receptor beta chains from one sample, sequenced in a study of blood T cells in healthy people across ages. TCRdb analysed the 5' RACE reads with MiXCR anew, one entry per CDR3 protein. Seen here are hundreds of thousands of distinct CDR3 sequences, 46% observed once, and the top ten hold less than 20%. Sequenced input: blood. The origin of the receptors is a man older than 75 in good health. Each CDR3 is given without its conserved first and last residue. A D gene is named only where the DNA matches it firmly.

d_call,v_call,cdr3_aa
TRBD2,TRBV27,ASSLEYFGGYYNEQF
NA,TRBV7-2,ASSLVNGPLH
NA,TRBV12-3/TRBV12-4,ASSKRGQISGANVLT
TRBD1,TRBV29-1,SVGETGSAQPQH
NA,TRBV28,ASFPGGRGYNEQF
NA,TRBV5-1,ASHWADTQY
NA,TRBV28,ASRKTGTNTGELF
TRBD1,TRBV5-1,ASGANRGTTYNEQF
NA,TRBV7-6,ASSLFQGSGYT
NA,TRBV20-1,SASHLTGKGQPQH
NA,TRBV20-1,SARQQSTDTQY
NA,TRBV5-1,ASRGANQDNEQF
NA,TRBV9,ASSVEGTGKETQY
TRBD1,TRBV24-1,ATSDRGVSYNEQF
NA,TRBV15,ATSRERVLGTEAF
NA,TRBV7-2,ASSLDGRANSPLH
NA,TRBV7-2,ASSSPPVYEQY
TRBD1,TRBV7-2,ASSLQGAPSTDTQY
NA,TRBV28,ASSYWRASTDTQY
NA,TRBV5-1,ASSLEGARHGSVSEKLF
TRBD2,TRBV7-8,ASSLGTSGPETQY
NA,TRBV30,AWRATGTDTQY
NA,TRBV7-3,ASSLMGVSLNEQF
TRBD1,TRBV9,ASSAGTGHYEQY
NA,TRBV7-2,ASSPDTETQY
NA,TRBV7-8,ASSEGSRNEQF
NA,TRBV9,ASSVGWQTYEQY
NA,TRBV11-3,ASSFTRGSSYEQY
NA,TRBV6-6,ASTFGGSEAQY
NA,TRBV4-1,ASSQGDASVGIEQY
NA,TRBV7-9,ASSLAPGGLNTEAF
NA,TRBV28,ASILGGTRPTKEETQY
NA,TRBV7-2,ASSLDHREDYGYT
TRBD2,TRBV27,ASSASPGLAGGPSYNEQF
NA,TRBV5-1,ASSPDRGGKNIQY
NA,TRBV7-9,ASSLAGAGPNEKLF
NA,TRBV5-1,ASKESGSAGANVLT
NA,TRBV14,ASSRDLRKETQY
TRBD2,TRBV12-3/TRBV12-4,ASSAGTSGGAEQY
NA,TRBV12-3/TRBV12-4,ASLGGAQETQY
NA,TRBV6-2/TRBV6-3,ASSYSMGAYEQY
TRBD1,TRBV10-3,AISESFILTGTDYEQY
NA,TRBV20-1,SAAAPLRDRPSYEQY
TRBD2,TRBV5-1,ASSRTSGIPDTQY
TRBD1,TRBV10-3,ATAGTGGPTDTQY
TRBD2,TRBV25-1,ASSPIGTRYNEQF
NA,TRBV5-4,ASNGGAGPSTNEQF
NA,TRBV20-1,SASPTGFTDTQY
NA,TRBV7-9,ASSIGLSTDTQY
NA,TRBV29-1,SVVVGGHHSYEQY
NA,TRBV7-2,ASTDSLAEKLF
TRBD1,TRBV6-2/TRBV6-3,ASRGTGRSYEQY
TRBD1,TRBV20-1,SAPGTGGTDTQY
NA,TRBV3-1,ASSLGAQEETQY